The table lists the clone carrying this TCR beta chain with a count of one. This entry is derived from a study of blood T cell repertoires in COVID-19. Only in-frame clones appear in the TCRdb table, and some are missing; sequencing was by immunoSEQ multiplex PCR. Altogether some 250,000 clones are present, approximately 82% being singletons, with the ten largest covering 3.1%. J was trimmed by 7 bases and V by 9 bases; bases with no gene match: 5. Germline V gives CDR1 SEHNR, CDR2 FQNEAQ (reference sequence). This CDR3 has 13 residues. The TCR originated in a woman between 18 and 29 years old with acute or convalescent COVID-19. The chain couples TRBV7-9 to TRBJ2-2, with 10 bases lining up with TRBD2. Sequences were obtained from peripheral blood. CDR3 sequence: CASSGRSDGELFF. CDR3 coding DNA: TGTGCCAGTAGCGGGAGGTCAGACGGGGAGCTGTTTTTT.